The T cell receptor beta chain described here comes from a study of shared clonotypes between healthy human individuals. Genomic DNA of every subset was divided equally among multiple immunoSEQ plates. Libraries were prepared by immunoSEQ multiplex PCR; TCRdb keeps only in-frame clonotypes and omits some of them. The sample lists 2,500,000 or so clones, 80% to 95% occurring once. With respect to this clone: Distinct nucleotide sequences in the sample also encode this CDR3.

The TCR originated in a young man in good health. Some clones in this sample may be carry-over from other donors' samples. The sequencing sample was made of naive CD4+ T cells from PBMCs. Subset of the sample: CD45RA+ positively selected.

As DNA, the CDR3 is TGCAGTGCCCGTCTCGGCTATGGCTACACCTTC. As protein: CSARLGYGYTF. The V and J genes are TRBV20-1 and TRBJ1-2; D not certain. Trimming stripped 6 bases from V and 4 bases from J, with 9 bases between. Germline V gives CDR1 DFQATT, CDR2 SNEGSKA (reference sequence). The CDR3 is made up of 11 amino acids.